This T cell receptor beta chain was documented in a study of vaccination effects on CD4 cells after COVID-19. Across the study: Each participant was given two doses of one vaccine (BNT162b2 or mRNA-1273).

TCRdb's table, derived via immunoSEQ multiplex PCR, lists solely in-frame clones and lacks some. Among around 25,000 clones listed, 55% to 75% were seen once. Regarding this clone: The target antigen is unknown.

V was cut by 5 bases and J by 10 bases, with 17 bases left in between. This CDR3 has 13 residues. CDR1 is SGHTA and CDR2 is FQGNSA in the germline V gene. Findings and caveats of the study: Healthy vaccinees had only 1 of 255 vaccine-induced clones cross-react with common cold coronaviruses. Marked contraction was observed in infection-induced and vaccine-induced clones late after vaccination.

Viral peptide pools were used in the ViraFEST assay to expand antigen-specific CD4+ T cells, and sequencing came afterward. Culturing for more than 9 days preceded CD4+ T cell isolation. Nucleocapsid antibodies were negative in the vaccine recipients, who had never had SARS-CoV-2 infection. A density of roughly 2 million PBMC per well was used; these cells were cultured with roughly 10 IU/ml IL-2 and 10 ug/ml peptides. The chain combines TRBV7-2 with TRBJ1-1; D gene unclear. This clonotype originated in a human donor who received a COVID-19 vaccine. Sequencing was performed on CD4+ T cells from PBMCs cultured with SARS-CoV-2 spike peptides, taken before COVID-19 vaccination. The CDR3 DNA is TGTGCCAGCAGCGCGCCCCTCAGGTTGCGAGCTTTCTTT. Translation gives CASSAPLRLRAFF.